These T cell receptor beta chains were read from a single sample in a study of CD8+CD57+ T cells in acquired aplastic anemia. TCRdb reprocessed the reads with MiXCR, giving one entry per CDR3 protein. This sample has about 210,000 distinct CDR3 sequences, with about 59% found just once. The source material was sorted CD4+, CD8+, or CD8+CD57+ T cells (not recorded which) from PBMCs. The receptors here all came from a human donor in good health. The CDR3 runs from the conserved cysteine through the conserved F or W. The D gene is left open where the match is weak. A row's size may be missing; if present it is once, few, many or a size class.

d_call clone_size j_call v_call cdr3_aa cdr3_nt
NA few TRBJ1-1 TRBV28 CASSSLDTDMNTEAFF TGTGCCAGCAGTTCCTTGGACACCGATATGAACACTGAAGCTTTCTTT
NA many TRBJ2-3 TRBV7-9 CASSLVGGAREVADTQYF TGTGCCAGCAGCTTAGTGGGGGGTGCCAGGGAGGTCGCAGATACGCAGTATTTT
TRBD1 NA TRBJ1-3 TRBV25-1 CASSELGTGSGNTIYF TGTGCCAGCAGTGAATTGGGGACAGGATCTGGAAACACCATATATTTT
TRBD1 NA TRBJ2-5 TRBV7-9 CASSLRDRDGETQYF TGTGCCAGCAGTCTCAGGGACAGGGATGGCGAGACCCAGTACTTC
NA NA TRBJ2-5 TRBV11-2 CASSLGGQTYERYF TGTGCCAGCAGCTTAGGCGGGCAGACCTACGAGCGGTACTTC
TRBD1 NA TRBJ2-2 TRBV6-2/TRBV6-3 CASSRPGQGIGELFF TGTGCCAGCAGTCGACCGGGACAGGGTATCGGGGAGCTGTTTTTT
TRBD2 NA TRBJ2-1 TRBV10-3 CATGRGGYEQFF TGTGCCACCGGACGGGGGGGGTATGAGCAGTTCTTC
NA NA TRBJ2-5 TRBV9 CASGGGRDQETQYF TGTGCCAGCGGGGGGGGCCGTGACCAAGAGACCCAGTACTTC
NA once TRBJ2-1 TRBV24-1 CATSDLDRSEDEQFF TGTGCCACCAGTGATTTGGACAGGTCTGAGGATGAGCAGTTCTTC
NA many TRBJ1-1 TRBV4-3 CASSQGGLNTEAFF TGCGCCAGCAGCCAAGGGGGGTTGAACACTGAAGCTTTCTTT
NA NA TRBJ2-1 TRBV20-1 CSITRDSRMINEQFF TGCAGCATAACCCGGGACTCCCGTATGATTAATGAGCAGTTCTTC
TRBD2 NA TRBJ2-1 TRBV9 CASSVDVGGTSGKVGEQFF TGTGCCAGCAGCGTAGATGTGGGTGGGACTAGCGGGAAGGTGGGTGAGCAGTTCTTC
TRBD1 many TRBJ1-6 TRBV5-8 CASSLQGADNSPLHF TGTGCCAGCAGCTTACAGGGGGCGGATAATTCACCCCTCCACTTT
TRBD1 NA TRBJ2-7 TRBV15 CATSRVRQGGYEQYF TGTGCCACCAGCAGAGTTCGACAGGGTGGTTACGAGCAGTACTTC
TRBD2 many TRBJ2-7 TRBV7-6 CASSLVGGRDEQYF TGTGCCAGCAGCTTAGTGGGGGGGAGGGACGAGCAGTACTTC
NA many TRBJ1-1 TRBV19 CASSVRVNTEAFF TGTGCCAGTAGTGTAAGAGTGAACACTGAAGCTTTCTTT
TRBD1 many TRBJ2-6 TRBV2 CASSNLGQPFSGANVLTF TGTGCCAGCAGTAACCTGGGACAGCCCTTCTCTGGGGCCAACGTCCTGACTTTC
TRBD2 once TRBJ2-7 TRBV9 CASSVGLAGAAGEQYF TGCGCCAGCAGCGTCGGGCTAGCGGGGGCCGCGGGCGAGCAGTACTTC
TRBD2 many TRBJ2-3 TRBV6-1 CASRGLGEGGDTQYF TGTGCCAGCAGGGGACTAGGGGAAGGGGGAGATACGCAGTATTTT
TRBD1 NA TRBJ1-1 TRBV2 CASGWGQVNTEAFF TGTGCCAGCGGATGGGGACAGGTAAACACTGAAGCTTTCTTT
NA NA TRBJ2-3 TRBV29-1 CGVRIITDTQYF TGCGGCGTGAGGATTATCACAGATACGCAGTATTTT
TRBD1 once TRBJ1-1 TRBV20-1 CSARVTGQSFF TGCAGTGCTAGAGTTACGGGACAGAGTTTCTTT
TRBD1 many TRBJ2-7 TRBV5-1 CASSRGQGSYEQYF TGCGCCAGCAGCCGGGGACAGGGTTCCTACGAGCAGTACTTC
TRBD2 many TRBJ2-5 TRBV7-9 CASSLVAGGRETQYF TGTGCCAGCAGCTTGGTGGCGGGGGGGCGTGAGACCCAGTACTTC
TRBD1 NA TRBJ1-1 TRBV5-1 CASSLDFTGGEAFF TGCGCCAGCAGCTTGGATTTTACAGGGGGTGAAGCTTTCTTT
NA NA TRBJ2-7 TRBV19 CASSIWKGGTYEQYF TGTGCCAGTAGTATATGGAAGGGGGGCACCTACGAGCAGTACTTC
NA NA TRBJ2-3 TRBV4-1 CASSQDGSGGYTDTQYF TGCGCCAGCAGCCAAGATGGGTCGGGGGGCTACACAGATACGCAGTATTTT
NA NA TRBJ1-4 TRBV2 CASSVERMEKLFF TGTGCCAGCAGTGTTGAGAGGATGGAAAAACTGTTTTTT
NA NA TRBJ2-5 TRBV15 CATSRDGGLGETQYF TGTGCCACCAGCAGAGATGGGGGCCTCGGAGAGACCCAGTACTTC
NA many TRBJ1-1 TRBV19 CASSIDAQGGYTEAFF TGTGCCAGTAGTATAGATGCACAGGGAGGGTACACTGAAGCTTTCTTT
NA NA TRBJ2-7 TRBV5-1 CASSGEYEQYF TGCGCCAGCAGCGGCGAATACGAGCAGTACTTC
TRBD1 NA TRBJ2-7 TRBV7-6 CASSQDGTGSNQYF TGCGCCAGCAGCCAAGATGGGACAGGGTCAAATCAGTACTTC
NA NA TRBJ2-7 TRBV2 CASADFNRENEQYF TGTGCCAGCGCCGACTTCAACCGCGAAAATGAGCAGTACTTC
NA few TRBJ2-1 TRBV11-3 CASSLGSLGGNEQFF TGTGCCAGCAGCTTAGGGTCCCTTGGTGGAAATGAGCAGTTCTTC
NA once TRBJ1-3 TRBV19 CASSIGTDRGNTIYF TGTGCCAGTAGTATAGGAACAGACCGGGGAAACACCATATATTTT
NA many TRBJ2-7 TRBV5-6 CASSLWGGGGYEQYF TGTGCCAGCAGCTTATGGGGAGGGGGCGGCTACGAGCAGTACTTC
NA many TRBJ2-7 TRBV18 CASSVEGIYEQYF TGTGCCAGCTCAGTTGAGGGGATCTACGAGCAGTACTTC
NA NA TRBJ2-2 TRBV5-1 CASSLVGSNTGELFF TGCGCCAGCAGCTTGGTGGGATCTAACACTGGGGAGCTGTTTTTT
TRBD1 NA TRBJ2-1 TRBV2 CASRDTGTGYPRPQFF TGTGCCAGCAGGGACACCGGGACAGGTTACCCTCGTCCGCAGTTCTTC
NA few TRBJ2-3 TRBV7-8 CASSSGWTSTDTQYF TGTGCCAGCAGCTCCGGTTGGACTAGCACAGATACGCAGTATTTT
NA many TRBJ1-1 TRBV7-9 CASSSPILNTEAFF TGTGCCAGCAGCTCCCCTATCCTGAACACTGAAGCTTTCTTT
NA NA TRBJ2-3 TRBV20-1 CSVRADTQYF TGCAGTGTCAGGGCAGATACGCAGTATTTT
NA NA TRBJ2-7 TRBV25-1 CASSPPYATRDEQYF TGTGCCAGCAGTCCCCCGTACGCCACCCGGGACGAGCAGTACTTC
NA NA TRBJ1-3 TRBV2 CASKTDGNTIYF TGTGCCAGCAAAACCGATGGAAACACCATATATTTT
NA NA TRBJ1-2 TRBV10-3 CASTPRLGGQHYGYTF TGTGCCAGCACTCCAAGACTGGGGGGACAACACTATGGCTACACCTTC
TRBD2 NA TRBJ2-7 TRBV10-3 CAIGGGGSNTEQYF TGTGCCATCGGGGGAGGCGGGAGTAACACCGAGCAGTACTTC
TRBD1 NA TRBJ1-1 TRBV5-1 CASSSSTGFTEAFF TGTGCCAGCAGCTCCTCGACAGGGTTCACTGAAGCTTTCTTT
TRBD1 NA TRBJ1-2 TRBV2 CASSEGQAVGGYTF TGTGCCAGCAGTGAGGGACAGGCCGTGGGAGGCTACACCTTC
NA NA TRBJ1-2 TRBV6-4 CASRPDWTGNYGYTF TGTGCCAGCAGACCAGATTGGACGGGGAACTATGGCTACACCTTC
TRBD1 few TRBJ2-7 TRBV9 CASSDRTGTGLYEQYF TGTGCCAGCAGCGATAGGACCGGGACAGGGTTGTACGAGCAGTACTTC
NA NA TRBJ2-7 TRBV5-1 CASKGWVEPSYEQYF TGCGCCAGCAAGGGTTGGGTGGAACCTTCCTACGAGCAGTACTTC
TRBD2 NA TRBJ2-7 TRBV2 CASTQWLAGNEQYF TGTGCCAGCACCCAGTGGCTAGCGGGAAACGAGCAGTACTTC
TRBD1 many TRBJ2-3 TRBV6-2/TRBV6-3 CASTVDRGRTDTQYF TGTGCCAGCACCGTAGACAGGGGGCGCACAGATACGCAGTATTTT
NA NA TRBJ2-3 TRBV7-9 CASSQTGWDTQYF TGTGCCAGCAGTCAGACCGGTTGGGATACGCAGTATTTT
NA NA TRBJ2-7 TRBV7-3 CASRVGREIYEQYF TGTGCCAGCAGGGTCGGCAGGGAAATATACGAGCAGTACTTC
TRBD1 NA TRBJ2-1 TRBV10-3 CAIRSGQGVDEQFF TGTGCCATCAGGTCGGGACAGGGGGTAGATGAGCAGTTCTTC
NA NA TRBJ1-5 TRBV12-5 CASGWTENFNQPQHF TGTGCTAGTGGTTGGACGGAAAATTTCAATCAGCCCCAGCATTTT
TRBD1 NA TRBJ2-7 TRBV6-5 CAGSEATGNYEQYF TGTGCCGGCAGTGAAGCGACAGGGAATTACGAGCAGTACTTC
NA NA TRBJ2-3 TRBV7-7 CASSLRGKDTQYF TGTGCCAGCAGCTTAAGGGGGAAAGATACGCAGTATTTT
NA NA TRBJ2-7 TRBV13 CASGGTYEQYF TGTGCCAGTGGGGGGACCTACGAGCAGTACTTC